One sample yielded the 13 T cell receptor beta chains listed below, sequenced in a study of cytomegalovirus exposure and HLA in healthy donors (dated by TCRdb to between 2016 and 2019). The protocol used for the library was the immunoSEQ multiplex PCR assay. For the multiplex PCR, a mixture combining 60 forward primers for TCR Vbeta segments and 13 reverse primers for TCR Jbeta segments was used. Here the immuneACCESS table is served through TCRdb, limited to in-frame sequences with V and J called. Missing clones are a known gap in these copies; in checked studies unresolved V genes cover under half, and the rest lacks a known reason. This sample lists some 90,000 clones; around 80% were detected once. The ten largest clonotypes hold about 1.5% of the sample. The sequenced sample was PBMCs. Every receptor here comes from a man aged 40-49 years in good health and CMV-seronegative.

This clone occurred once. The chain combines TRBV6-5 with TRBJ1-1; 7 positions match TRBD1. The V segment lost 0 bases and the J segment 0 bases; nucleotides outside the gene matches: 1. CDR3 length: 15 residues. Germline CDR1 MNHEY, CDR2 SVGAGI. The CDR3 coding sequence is TGTGCCAGCAGTTACTCGAGGGGGCTGAACACTGAAGCTTTCTTT. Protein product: CASSYSRGLNTEAFF.

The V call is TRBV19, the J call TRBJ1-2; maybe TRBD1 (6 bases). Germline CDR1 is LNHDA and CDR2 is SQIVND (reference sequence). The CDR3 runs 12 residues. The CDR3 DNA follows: TGTGATGGAGAAGGGGGAAACTATGGCTACACCTTC. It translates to CDGEGGNYGYTF.

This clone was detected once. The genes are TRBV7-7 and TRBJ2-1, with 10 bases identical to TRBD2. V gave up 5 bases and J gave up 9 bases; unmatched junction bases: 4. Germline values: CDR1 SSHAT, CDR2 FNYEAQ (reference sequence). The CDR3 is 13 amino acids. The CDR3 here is CASSVSGGSEQFF. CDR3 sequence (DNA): TGTGCCAGCAGCGTTAGCGGGGGGAGTGAGCAGTTCTTC. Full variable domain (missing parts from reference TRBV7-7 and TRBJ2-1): GAGVSQSPRYKVTKRGQDVTLRCDPISSHATLYWYQQALGQGPEFLTYFNYEAQPDKSGLPSDRFSAERPEGSISTLTIQRTEQRDSAMYRCASSVSGGSEQFFGPGTRLTVL.

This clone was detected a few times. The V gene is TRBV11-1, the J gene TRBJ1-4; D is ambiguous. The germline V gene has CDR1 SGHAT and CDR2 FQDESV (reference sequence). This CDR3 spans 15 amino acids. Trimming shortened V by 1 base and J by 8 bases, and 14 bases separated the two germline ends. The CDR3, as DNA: TGTGCCAGCAGCTTAGTTGCCAGAGGGAACGAAAAACTGTTTTTT. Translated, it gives CASSLVARGNEKLFF. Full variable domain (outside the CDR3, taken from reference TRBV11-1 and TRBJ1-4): EAEVAQSPRYKITEKSQAVAFWCDPISGHATLYWYRQILGQGPELLVQFQDESVVDDSQLPKDRFSAERLKGVDSTLKIQPAELGDSAMYLCASSLVARGNEKLFFGSGTQLSVL.

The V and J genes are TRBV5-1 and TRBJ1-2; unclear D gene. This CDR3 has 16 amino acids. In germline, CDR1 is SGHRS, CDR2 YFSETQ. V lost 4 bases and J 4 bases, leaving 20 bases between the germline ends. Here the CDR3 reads CASSPSSPPSGYGYTF. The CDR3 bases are TGCGCCAGCAGCCCCTCATCCCCGCCGAGTGGCTATGGCTACACCTTC.

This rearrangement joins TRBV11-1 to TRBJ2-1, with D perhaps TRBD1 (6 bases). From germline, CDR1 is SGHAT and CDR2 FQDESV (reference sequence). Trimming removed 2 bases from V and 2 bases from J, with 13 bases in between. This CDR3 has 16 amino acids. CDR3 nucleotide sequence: TGTGCCAGCAGCTTAATCGGGCCAGGGGCCTACAATGAGCAGTTCTTC. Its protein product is CASSLIGPGAYNEQFF.

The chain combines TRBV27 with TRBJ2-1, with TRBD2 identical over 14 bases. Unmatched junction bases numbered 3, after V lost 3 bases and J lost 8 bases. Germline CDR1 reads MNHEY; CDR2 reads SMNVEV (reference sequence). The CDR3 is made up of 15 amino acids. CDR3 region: CASSLRTSGGHEQFF. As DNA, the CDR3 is TGTGCCAGCAGTTTGAGGACTAGCGGGGGGCATGAGCAGTTCTTC.

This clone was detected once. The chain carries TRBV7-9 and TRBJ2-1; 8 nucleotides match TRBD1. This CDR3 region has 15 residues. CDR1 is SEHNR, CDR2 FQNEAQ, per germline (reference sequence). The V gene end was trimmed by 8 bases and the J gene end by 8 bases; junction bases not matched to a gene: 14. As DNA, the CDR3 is TGTGCCAGCGGTGGTTGGACAGGGAAATCCTATGAGCAGTTCTTC. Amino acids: CASGGWTGKSYEQFF.

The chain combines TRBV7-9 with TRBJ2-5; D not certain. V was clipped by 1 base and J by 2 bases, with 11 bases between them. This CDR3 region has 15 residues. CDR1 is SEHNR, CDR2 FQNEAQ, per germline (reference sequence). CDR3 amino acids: CASSLGLDGQETQYF. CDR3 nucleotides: TGTGCCAGCAGCTTAGGCCTAGATGGTCAAGAGACCCAGTACTTC.

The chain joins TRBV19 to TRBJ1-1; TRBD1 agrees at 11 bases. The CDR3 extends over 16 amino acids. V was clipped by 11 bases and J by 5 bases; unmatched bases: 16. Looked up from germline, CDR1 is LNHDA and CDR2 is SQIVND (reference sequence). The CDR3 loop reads CAHTGTGGFGRTEAFF. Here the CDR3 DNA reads TGTGCCCATACCGGGACAGGGGGTTTCGGAAGAACTGAAGCTTTCTTT.

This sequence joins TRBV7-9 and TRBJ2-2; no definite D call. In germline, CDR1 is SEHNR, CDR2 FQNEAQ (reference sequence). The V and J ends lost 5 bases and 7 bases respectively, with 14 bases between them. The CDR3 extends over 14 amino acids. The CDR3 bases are TGTGCCAGCAGCCCACCCCGGGTCTTCGGGGAGCTGTTTTTT. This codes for CASSPPRVFGELFF.

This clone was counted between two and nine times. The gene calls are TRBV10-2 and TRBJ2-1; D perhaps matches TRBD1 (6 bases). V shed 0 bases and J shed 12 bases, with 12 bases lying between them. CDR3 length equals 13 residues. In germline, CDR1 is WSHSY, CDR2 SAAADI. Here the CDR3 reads CASSESTGRGQFF. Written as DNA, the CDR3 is TGCGCCAGCAGTGAGTCGACAGGAAGGGGGCAGTTCTTC.

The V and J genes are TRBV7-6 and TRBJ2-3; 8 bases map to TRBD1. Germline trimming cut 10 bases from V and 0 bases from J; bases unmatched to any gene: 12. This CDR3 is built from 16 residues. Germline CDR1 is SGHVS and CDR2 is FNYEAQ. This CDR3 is CATSSPRTGSTDTQYF. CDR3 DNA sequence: TGTGCCACCTCTTCCCCGAGGACAGGGAGCACAGATACGCAGTATTTT.